Here is one T cell receptor (beta chain) with its context. The specificity of this receptor is unknown. No base quality values were provided; no much bigger clone lies one nucleotide off. Sorted unstimulated T cells, along with proliferating T cells recovered from mixed lymphocyte reactions, underwent TCRbeta CDR3 sequencing. Fresh whole blood from fewer than 11 HLA-typed healthy donors served as the source for isolating PBMCs. To map where alloreactive clones came from, unstimulated CD4+ non-regulatory T cells were FACS-sorted. The data belong to a study of siplizumab effects on memory and regulatory T cells (dated by TCRdb to between 2019 and 2020). Context from the whole study: The study looked at the effect of siplizumab, an anti-CD2 antibody, on alloreactive T-cell subsets in allogeneic mixed lymphocyte reactions made from human PBMCs.

Via the germline V gene (reference sequence), CDR1 is LNHDA and CDR2 SQIVND. The CDR3 goes from the cysteine to the phenylalanine over 17 residues. This entry keeps only the CDR3 DNA: 51 bases, framed from base 1. From V the trimming removes 3 bases and from J it removes 2 bases, while the gene matches leave 9 bases of the junction unaccounted for. Points the paper makes about the study in general: A naive or memory phenotype could not be assigned to roughly 80-97% of proliferating CD4+ or CD8+ clones. Siplizumab significantly reduced the cumulative frequency of alloreactive sequences traceable to unstimulated CD4+ memory T cells. The suppressive function of proliferating Tregs from siplizumab cultures was not functionally confirmed. Greater diversity appeared to be present in unstimulated naive T cells than in memory T cells, and a substantial contribution to the alloresponse seemed to be made by naive cells. Because sequences at frequencies below about 10^-5 were poorly captured, only a minor fraction of alloreactive clones could be mapped back to unstimulated subsets. In reactions with siplizumab, an average of 68.8% of mappable alloreactive CD4+ clones were Treg-derived, compared with 25% to 30% in control reactions.

Library creation used the immunoSEQ multiplex PCR assay. Roughly 100,000 TCR templates per sample were assayed on the deep sequencing platform. Genomic DNA extracted from sorted T cells was used for TCRbeta CDR3 sequencing. In the original analysis: The R programming language was used for clonal analysis of the TCRbeta CDR3 data. Comparing unstimulated samples against CFSE-low samples taken after the reaction was how alloreactive CD4+ and CD8+ clones were defined. Regulatory or non-regulatory origin of alloreactive CD4+ clones was assigned by matching sequences to the sorted unstimulated Treg and non-Treg repertoires. This is the immuneACCESS table as TCRdb keeps it, with only in-frame sequences that have V and J called. A part of the clones is gone; compared with another copy, unresolved V genes explain less than half, and the rest is unexplained. V and J calls and clone size are copied from that table; D and trimming were computed from the DNA. In this sample the table shows around 120,000 clones, about 94% of which occur a single time. The leading ten clones occupy around 1.7% of the sample.

The receptor was derived from a human donor in good health. The chain is encoded by TRBV19 joined to TRBJ1-5, with 8 junctional bases fitting TRBD1. Sample: non-Treg CD4+ T cells sorted from blood. The meaning of the sample's cell subset or site label: FACS-sorted unstimulated CD4+ non-regulatory T cells. The CDR3 reads CASSMGPDRGRNQPQHF. The nucleotide sequence is given as TGTGCCAGTAGTATGGGCCCCGACAGGGGTCGCAATCAGCCCCAGCATTTT.